Each of the 2 T cell receptor beta chains below was sequenced from the same sample in a study of T cell responses to AZD1222 COVID-19 vaccine. Profiled with immunoSEQ multiplex PCR; TCRdb holds only in-frame clones, not every one. This table holds 100,000 to 150,000 clones, 80% to 90% found once. The sequencing here drew on peripheral blood, taken on day 0 of AZD1222 vaccination. Receptors were obtained from an adult in good health.

This chain joins TRBV20-1 and TRBJ1-1; D ambiguous. Trimming shortened V by 2 bases and J by 1 base, and 2 bases separated the two germline ends. The V gene's germline CDR1 is DFQATT and CDR2 SNEGSKA (reference sequence). The CDR3 is made up of 11 amino acids. CDR3 protein: CSARQNTEAFF. In DNA, the CDR3 is TGCAGTGCTAGACAGAACACTGAAGCTTTCTTT.

The J gene is TRBJ1-4, the V gene TRBV28; 7 nucleotides match TRBD1. The germline V gene encodes CDR1 MDHEN and CDR2 SYDVKM. The J segment lost 7 bases and the V segment lost 6 bases, leaving 8 bases of the junction unmatched. This CDR3 is built from 14 residues. The CDR3 DNA sequence: TGTGCCAGCAGCAATACAGGGGAAAGTGAAAAACTGTTTTTT. Amino acids: CASSNTGESEKLFF.